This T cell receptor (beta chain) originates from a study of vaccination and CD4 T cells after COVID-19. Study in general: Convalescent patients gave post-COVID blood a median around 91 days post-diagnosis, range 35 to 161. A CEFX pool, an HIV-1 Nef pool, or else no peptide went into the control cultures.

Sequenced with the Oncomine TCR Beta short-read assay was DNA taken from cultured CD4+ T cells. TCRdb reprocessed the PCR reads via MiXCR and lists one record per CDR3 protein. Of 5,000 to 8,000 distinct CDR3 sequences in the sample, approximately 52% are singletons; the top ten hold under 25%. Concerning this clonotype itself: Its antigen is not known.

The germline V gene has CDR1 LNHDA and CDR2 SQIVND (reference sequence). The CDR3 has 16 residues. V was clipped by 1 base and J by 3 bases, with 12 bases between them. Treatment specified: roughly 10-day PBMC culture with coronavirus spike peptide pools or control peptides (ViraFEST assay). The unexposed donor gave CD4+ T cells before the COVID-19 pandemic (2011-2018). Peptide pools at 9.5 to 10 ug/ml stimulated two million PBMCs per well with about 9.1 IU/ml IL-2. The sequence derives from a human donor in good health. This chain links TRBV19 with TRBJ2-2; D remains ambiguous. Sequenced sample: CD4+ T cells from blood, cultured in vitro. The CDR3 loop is CASSIVRTTDTGELFF. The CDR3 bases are TGTGCCAGTAGTATAGTCCGAACTACCGACACCGGGGAGCTGTTTTTT. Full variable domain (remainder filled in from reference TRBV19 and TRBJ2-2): DGGITQSPKYLFRKEGQNVTLSCEQNLNHDAMYWYRQDPGQGLRLIYYSQIVNDFQKGDIAEGYSVSREKKESFPLTVTSAQKNPTAFYLCASSIVRTTDTGELFFGEGSRLTVL.